This T cell receptor (beta chain) is from a study of blood T cell repertoires in COVID-19. Study summary: Samples came from the United States, Italy and Spain, spanning acute and convalescent COVID-19. In each case, the material was cDNA or gDNA derived from T cells, B-cell-depleted T cells, or PBMCs.

V was trimmed by 8 bases and J by 8 bases, leaving 13 bases between them. Germline loops: CDR1 LNHDA, CDR2 SQIVND (reference sequence). This CDR3 comprises 13 residues. As originally analysed: Using reference gene primer amplification, nucleated cell counts were estimated. Sequencing used immunoSEQ multiplex PCR; TCRdb keeps in-frame clones, though not all of them. That table is the source of V, J and clone size, and D and trimming were worked out from the DNA. The top ten hold roughly 6.5% of the sample, which has 110,000 to 150,000 clones, roughly 80% seen once. The sample holds a few counts of this clone.

The J gene is TRBJ1-6, the V gene TRBV19; D might be TRBD1 (5 bases). This receptor was identified in a human donor in a cohort sampled during active COVID-19. Material: peripheral blood. DNA of the CDR3: TGTGCCAGTCGCACAGGTTTTGATTCACCCCTCCACTTT. Protein sequence: CASRTGFDSPLHF.